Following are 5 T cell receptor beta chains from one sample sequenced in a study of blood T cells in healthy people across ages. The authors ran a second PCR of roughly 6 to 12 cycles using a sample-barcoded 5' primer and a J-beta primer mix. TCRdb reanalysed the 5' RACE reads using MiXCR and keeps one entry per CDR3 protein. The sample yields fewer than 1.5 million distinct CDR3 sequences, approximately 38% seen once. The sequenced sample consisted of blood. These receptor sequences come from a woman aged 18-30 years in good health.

This chain's CDR3 is CSAREGNEQFF. The CDR3 nucleotides read TGCAGTGCTAGAGAAGGGAATGAGCAGTTCTTC. The rearrangement uses TRBV20-1 and TRBJ2-1; D is unclear. Between the trimmed V and J ends, which lost 0 bases and 7 bases, there was a span of 4 bases. The CDR3 sequence is 11 residues long. Germline assignment: CDR1 DFQATT and CDR2 SNEGSKA (reference sequence).

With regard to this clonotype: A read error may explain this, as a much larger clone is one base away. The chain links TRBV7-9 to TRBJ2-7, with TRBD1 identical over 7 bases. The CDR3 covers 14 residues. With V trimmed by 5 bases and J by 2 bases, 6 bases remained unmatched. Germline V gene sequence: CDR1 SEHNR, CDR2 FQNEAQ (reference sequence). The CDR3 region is CASSRATGTYEQYF. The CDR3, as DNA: TGTGCCAGCAGCCGAGCGACAGGGACCTACGAGCAGTACTTC.

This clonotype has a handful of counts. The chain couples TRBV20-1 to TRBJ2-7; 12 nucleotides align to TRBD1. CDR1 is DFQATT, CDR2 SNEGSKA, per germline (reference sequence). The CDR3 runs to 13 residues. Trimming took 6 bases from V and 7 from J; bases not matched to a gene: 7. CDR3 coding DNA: TGCAGTGCAAACCGGGACAGGGGGCATGAGCAGTACTTC. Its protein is CSANRDRGHEQYF.

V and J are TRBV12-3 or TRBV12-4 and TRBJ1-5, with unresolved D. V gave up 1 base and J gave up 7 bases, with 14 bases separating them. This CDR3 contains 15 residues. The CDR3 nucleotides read TGTGCCAGCAGTTTAGAATCCGGGGTTCCCCAGCCCCAGCATTTT. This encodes CASSLESGVPQPQHF.

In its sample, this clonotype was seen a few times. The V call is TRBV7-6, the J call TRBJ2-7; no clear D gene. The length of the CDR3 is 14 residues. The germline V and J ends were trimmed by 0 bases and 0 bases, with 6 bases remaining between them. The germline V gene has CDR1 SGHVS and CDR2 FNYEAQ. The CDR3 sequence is CASSLAHGSYEQYF. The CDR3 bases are TGTGCCAGCAGCTTAGCGCACGGCTCCTACGAGCAGTACTTC.